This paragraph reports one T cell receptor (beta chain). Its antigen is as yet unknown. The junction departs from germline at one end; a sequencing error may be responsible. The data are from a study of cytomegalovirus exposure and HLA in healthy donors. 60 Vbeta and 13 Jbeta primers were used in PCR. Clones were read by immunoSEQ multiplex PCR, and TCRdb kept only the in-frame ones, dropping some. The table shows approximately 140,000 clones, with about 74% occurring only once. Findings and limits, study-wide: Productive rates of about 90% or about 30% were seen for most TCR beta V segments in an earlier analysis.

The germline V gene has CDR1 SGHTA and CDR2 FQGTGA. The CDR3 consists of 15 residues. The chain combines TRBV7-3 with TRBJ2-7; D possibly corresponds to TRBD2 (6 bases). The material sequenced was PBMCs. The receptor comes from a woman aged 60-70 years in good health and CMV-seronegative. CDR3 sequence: CAGSLLPSERYEQYF. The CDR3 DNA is TGTGCCGGCAGCTTACTGCCTAGCGAGAGGTACGAGCAGTACTTC. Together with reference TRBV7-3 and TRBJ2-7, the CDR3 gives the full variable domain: GAGVSQTPSNKVTEKGKYVELRCDPISGHTALYWYRQSLGQGPEFLIYFQGTGAADDSGLPNDRFFAVRPEGSVSTLKIQRTERGDSAVYLCAGSLLPSERYEQYFGPGTRLTVT.